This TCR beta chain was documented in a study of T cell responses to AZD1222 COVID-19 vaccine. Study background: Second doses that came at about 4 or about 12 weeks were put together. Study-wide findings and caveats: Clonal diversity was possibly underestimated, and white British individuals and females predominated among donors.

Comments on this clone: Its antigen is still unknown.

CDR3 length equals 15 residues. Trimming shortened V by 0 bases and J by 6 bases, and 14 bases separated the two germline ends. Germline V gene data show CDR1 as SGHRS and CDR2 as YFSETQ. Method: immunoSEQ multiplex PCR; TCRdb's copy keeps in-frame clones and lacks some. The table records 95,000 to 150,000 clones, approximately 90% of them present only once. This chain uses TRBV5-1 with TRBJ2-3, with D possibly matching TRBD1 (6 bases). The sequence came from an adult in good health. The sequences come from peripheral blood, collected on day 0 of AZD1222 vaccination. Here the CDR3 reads CASSLAGDKADTQYF. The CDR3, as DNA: TGCGCCAGCAGCTTGGCAGGGGACAAAGCTGATACGCAGTATTTT.